This T cell receptor beta chain was recovered during a study of T-cell reconstitution after alpha-beta-depleted transplantation in children. CDR3 length equals 13 residues. Germline loops: CDR1 MNHEY, CDR2 SVGAGI. Trimming stripped 5 bases from V and 9 bases from J, with 13 bases between. Study observations and caveats: The study traced high day-60 TCRbeta diversity in some patients to surviving recipient T cells and thymic progenitors. T-cell counts and diversity at one year post-transplant came mainly from newly produced T cells.

Preparation of the TCRbeta library was carried out with unique molecular identifiers. TCRdb independently ran MiXCR on the PCR reads; one entry per CDR3 protein. The sample lists 440,000 or so distinct CDR3 sequences, roughly 43% occurring once. This clonotype has a count of ten or more. Its antigen is undetermined. Source: PBMCs, taken before TCRalphabeta/CD19-depleted stem cell transplant. The chain uses TRBV6-5 and TRBJ2-2; TRBD2 is a possible D gene (5 bases). This TCR derives from a girl aged 2 to 10 with aplastic anemia, due to receive a stem cell transplant. The CDR3 loop reads CASSHGEGRELFF. In DNA form, the CDR3 reads TGTGCCAGCAGTCACGGGGAAGGCAGGGAGCTGTTTTTT.